The rows below give T cell receptor beta chains drawn from one sample of a study of T cell responses to AZD1222 COVID-19 vaccine. Sequenced by immunoSEQ multiplex PCR; TCRdb stores in-frame clones only, minus some. The sample records 65,000 to 80,000 clones, roughly nine tenths being singletons. The sample consisted of peripheral blood, taken on day 0 of AZD1222 vaccination. Receptors originate from an adult in good health. Both conserved end residues are part of each CDR3. The D gene is left open where the match is weak. Expanded clones are given a class, and other clones once, few, many or no size at all.

abundance: .; j_gene: TRBJ1-4; d_gene: .; v_gene: TRBV7-8; CDR3nt: TGTGCCAGCAGCGAGACTGCAACTAATGAAAAACTGTTTTTT; CDR3aa: CASSETATNEKLFF
abundance: .; j_gene: TRBJ1-2; d_gene: .; v_gene: TRBV18; CDR3nt: TGTGCCAGCTCGCCGTCCGGTGGTTGGGGCTACACCTTC; CDR3aa: CASSPSGGWGYTF
abundance: .; j_gene: TRBJ2-4; d_gene: .; v_gene: TRBV29-1; CDR3nt: TGCAGCGTTGAAGTGGCGCCAGACATTCAGTACTTC; CDR3aa: CSVEVAPDIQYF
abundance: .; j_gene: TRBJ2-3; d_gene: .; v_gene: TRBV2; CDR3nt: TGTGCCAGCAGACCGGGGGCAGATACGCAGTATTTT; CDR3aa: CASRPGADTQYF
abundance: .; j_gene: TRBJ2-2; d_gene: TRBD1; v_gene: TRBV7-3; CDR3nt: TGTGCCAGCAGCCCCGGGACAGGGGGGTCCGGGGAGCTGTTTTTT; CDR3aa: CASSPGTGGSGELFF
abundance: .; j_gene: TRBJ2-3; d_gene: .; v_gene: TRBV5-1; CDR3nt: TGCGCCAGCAGCCTCGAGGGCACAGATACGCAGTATTTT; CDR3aa: CASSLEGTDTQYF
abundance: .; j_gene: TRBJ2-7; d_gene: TRBD1; v_gene: TRBV11-3; CDR3nt: TGTGCCAGCAGCCCAGGGGGCAGGGCTCACGAGCAGTACTTC; CDR3aa: CASSPGGRAHEQYF
abundance: .; j_gene: TRBJ1-1; d_gene: .; v_gene: TRBV30; CDR3nt: TGTGCCTGGGCTACGCAAATCCGACAGTCGAACACTGAAGCTTTCTTT; CDR3aa: CAWATQIRQSNTEAFF
abundance: .; j_gene: TRBJ2-1; d_gene: TRBD1; v_gene: TRBV27; CDR3nt: TGTGCCAGCAGTTTCGGGACAGATAGGGATGAGCAGTTCTTC; CDR3aa: CASSFGTDRDEQFF
abundance: once; j_gene: TRBJ1-5; d_gene: .; v_gene: TRBV24-1; CDR3nt: TGTGCCACCCCCCTAGATCGGCGGCAGCCCCAGCATTTT; CDR3aa: CATPLDRRQPQHF
abundance: .; j_gene: TRBJ2-3; d_gene: TRBD2; v_gene: TRBV30; CDR3nt: TGTGCCTGGATACTAGCGGGGGGAGCTACGCAGTATTTT; CDR3aa: CAWILAGGATQYF
abundance: .; j_gene: TRBJ2-7; d_gene: TRBD1; v_gene: TRBV7-8; CDR3nt: TGTGCCATTACCAAGGGGGACAGGCTTTCCTACGAGCAGTACTTC; CDR3aa: CAITKGDRLSYEQYF
abundance: .; j_gene: TRBJ1-4; d_gene: .; v_gene: TRBV20-1; CDR3nt: TGCAGTGCTAGGGGGGTCGAAAAACTGTTTTTT; CDR3aa: CSARGVEKLFF
abundance: .; j_gene: TRBJ1-2; d_gene: TRBD1; v_gene: TRBV5-1; CDR3nt: TGCGCCAGCAGCTTGTTTAGGTCGGGACAGGCTAACTATGGCTACACCTTC; CDR3aa: CASSLFRSGQANYGYTF
abundance: .; j_gene: TRBJ1-2; d_gene: .; v_gene: TRBV7-3; CDR3nt: TGTGCCAGCAGCCCTCCGGGGGTGGGGGATTATGGCTACACCTTC; CDR3aa: CASSPPGVGDYGYTF
abundance: .; j_gene: TRBJ1-5; d_gene: .; v_gene: TRBV18; CDR3nt: TGTGCCAGCTCAGGTCTTTATAGCAATCAGCCCCAGCATTTT; CDR3aa: CASSGLYSNQPQHF
abundance: .; j_gene: TRBJ1-2; d_gene: .; v_gene: TRBV6-5; CDR3nt: TGTGCCAGCAGTTATGGGGGGCAACGTGGCTACACCTTC; CDR3aa: CASSYGGQRGYTF
abundance: .; j_gene: TRBJ2-7; d_gene: TRBD2; v_gene: TRBV6-6; CDR3nt: TGTGCCAGCAGTGCCCTAGCGGGAGAAGCCGTGTACGAGCAGTACTTC; CDR3aa: CASSALAGEAVYEQYF
abundance: medium-sized; j_gene: TRBJ2-1; d_gene: TRBD1; v_gene: TRBV9; CDR3nt: TGTGCCAGCAGCGAATGGACAGGGACGGGAGACAATGAGCAGTTCTTC; CDR3aa: CASSEWTGTGDNEQFF
abundance: .; j_gene: TRBJ2-3; d_gene: TRBD2; v_gene: TRBV2; CDR3nt: TGTGCCAGCATGGGGGAGGGGTTGGATACGCAGTATTTT; CDR3aa: CASMGEGLDTQYF
abundance: .; j_gene: TRBJ1-2; d_gene: TRBD1; v_gene: TRBV2; CDR3nt: TGTGCCAGCATCCCCACACTAGGACAGGTCGGCTACACCTTC; CDR3aa: CASIPTLGQVGYTF
abundance: .; j_gene: TRBJ2-6; d_gene: .; v_gene: TRBV9; CDR3nt: TGTGCCAGCAGCGTCCGGGGCTCTGGGGCCAACGTCCTGACTTTC; CDR3aa: CASSVRGSGANVLTF
abundance: .; j_gene: TRBJ1-1; d_gene: TRBD1; v_gene: TRBV6-5; CDR3nt: TGTGCCAGCAGCACCGGACAGGGGACCGGCACTGAAGCTTTCTTT; CDR3aa: CASSTGQGTGTEAFF
abundance: .; j_gene: TRBJ1-5; d_gene: .; v_gene: TRBV27; CDR3nt: TGTGCCAGCAGTTTCGGTGTTCGCGATCAGCCCCAGCATTTT; CDR3aa: CASSFGVRDQPQHF
abundance: .; j_gene: TRBJ2-7; d_gene: TRBD1; v_gene: TRBV4-1; CDR3nt: TGCGCCAGCAGCCAAGAAGGGACAGGGGTCACCGAGCAGTACTTC; CDR3aa: CASSQEGTGVTEQYF
abundance: .; j_gene: TRBJ2-5; d_gene: .; v_gene: TRBV5-1; CDR3nt: TGCGCCAGCAGCTTGGGTAGGGGAGAGACCCAGTACTTC; CDR3aa: CASSLGRGETQYF
abundance: .; j_gene: TRBJ2-3; d_gene: TRBD2; v_gene: TRBV2; CDR3nt: TGTGCCAGCACCGGCGGGGGGGAGACAGATACGCAGTATTTT; CDR3aa: CASTGGGETDTQYF
abundance: once; j_gene: TRBJ2-7; d_gene: .; v_gene: TRBV10-1; CDR3nt: TGCGCCAGCGGTAAGACTGTTACCTACGAGCAGTACTTC; CDR3aa: CASGKTVTYEQYF
abundance: .; j_gene: TRBJ2-4; d_gene: .; v_gene: TRBV11-3; CDR3nt: TGTGCCAGCAGCTTAGATGGTGGAGATGGCAAAAACATTCAGTACTTC; CDR3aa: CASSLDGGDGKNIQYF
abundance: once; j_gene: TRBJ1-1; d_gene: .; v_gene: TRBV4-1; CDR3nt: TGCGCCAGCAGGCCCGGACCGGCCAGAAACACTGAAGCTTTCTTT; CDR3aa: CASRPGPARNTEAFF
abundance: .; j_gene: TRBJ1-5; d_gene: TRBD1; v_gene: TRBV24-1; CDR3nt: TGTGCCACCAGGGAGTGGTGTGCGTGGACAGGGAGCAATCAGCCCCAGCATTTT; CDR3aa: CATREWCAWTGSNQPQHF
abundance: .; j_gene: TRBJ2-7; d_gene: TRBD1; v_gene: TRBV6-5; CDR3nt: TGTGCCAGCAGGACGACAGGGACGGACGAGCAGTACTTC; CDR3aa: CASRTTGTDEQYF
abundance: .; j_gene: TRBJ2-3; d_gene: .; v_gene: TRBV6-6; CDR3nt: TGTGCCAGCAGCTATACAGGGACAACTAGCACAGATACGCAGTATTTT; CDR3aa: CASSYTGTTSTDTQYF
abundance: .; j_gene: TRBJ2-4; d_gene: .; v_gene: TRBV27; CDR3nt: TGTGCCAGCAGGCAGGGACTAGCCAAAAACATTCAGTACTTC; CDR3aa: CASRQGLAKNIQYF
abundance: .; j_gene: TRBJ2-4; d_gene: .; v_gene: TRBV6-5; CDR3nt: TGTGCCAGCAGTAGGCTAGCCGACGAAAACATTCAGTACTTC; CDR3aa: CASSRLADENIQYF
abundance: .; j_gene: TRBJ1-5; d_gene: .; v_gene: TRBV2; CDR3nt: TGTGCCAGCAGTGAACCGGGGAATCAGCCCCAGCATTTT; CDR3aa: CASSEPGNQPQHF
abundance: .; j_gene: TRBJ2-7; d_gene: .; v_gene: TRBV4-1; CDR3nt: TGCGCCAGCAGCCGCTCCCCCGCGGGGGAGCAGTACTTC; CDR3aa: CASSRSPAGEQYF
abundance: .; j_gene: TRBJ2-7; d_gene: .; v_gene: TRBV10-3; CDR3nt: TGTGCCATCGGAGGACAGTTAACCTACGAGCAGTACTTC; CDR3aa: CAIGGQLTYEQYF
abundance: .; j_gene: TRBJ2-1; d_gene: .; v_gene: TRBV29-1; CDR3nt: TGCAGCGAGAGGCGTGAAAAGCAGTTCTTC; CDR3aa: CSERREKQFF
abundance: .; j_gene: TRBJ1-2; d_gene: .; v_gene: TRBV15; CDR3nt: TGTGCCACCAGCAGAGAGGCAGGGAATGGCTACACCTTC; CDR3aa: CATSREAGNGYTF
abundance: once; j_gene: TRBJ1-1; d_gene: .; v_gene: TRBV6-5; CDR3nt: TGTGCCAGCATGGAGGGGCTCCGTACTGAAGCTTTCTTT; CDR3aa: CASMEGLRTEAFF
abundance: .; j_gene: TRBJ1-5; d_gene: .; v_gene: TRBV5-1; CDR3nt: TGCGCCAGCAGCTTGGGGCAGGGCCAGCCCCAGCATTTT; CDR3aa: CASSLGQGQPQHF
abundance: .; j_gene: TRBJ1-6; d_gene: TRBD1; v_gene: TRBV11-3; CDR3nt: TGTGCCAGCAGCTACAGGGGTTATAATTCACCCCTCCACTTT; CDR3aa: CASSYRGYNSPLHF
abundance: .; j_gene: TRBJ1-1; d_gene: .; v_gene: TRBV5-1; CDR3nt: TGCGCCAGCAGCTTGGGCGGACGGGGGAACACTGAAGCTTTCTTT; CDR3aa: CASSLGGRGNTEAFF
abundance: once; j_gene: TRBJ1-2; d_gene: TRBD1; v_gene: TRBV25-1; CDR3nt: TGTGCCAGCAGTGACAGGGGGCAAGGCTACACCTTC; CDR3aa: CASSDRGQGYTF
abundance: .; j_gene: TRBJ1-1; d_gene: .; v_gene: TRBV28; CDR3nt: TGTGCCAGCAGTTTAGGGGGGGGAGCTTTCTTT; CDR3aa: CASSLGGGAFF
abundance: .; j_gene: TRBJ2-7; d_gene: .; v_gene: TRBV7-2; CDR3nt: TGTGCCAGCAGCTCCTTCTCAGCAGGGAATGGGGCCGACGAGCAGTACTTC; CDR3aa: CASSSFSAGNGADEQYF
abundance: .; j_gene: TRBJ2-3; d_gene: .; v_gene: TRBV12-3/TRBV12-4; CDR3nt: TGTGCCAGCTCCCTGAATGCAGATACGCAGTATTTT; CDR3aa: CASSLNADTQYF
abundance: .; j_gene: TRBJ2-3; d_gene: TRBD2; v_gene: TRBV6-6; CDR3nt: TGTGCCAGCACCCCAGCGGGGGGTAGCACAGATACGCAGTATTTT; CDR3aa: CASTPAGGSTDTQYF
abundance: .; j_gene: TRBJ1-5; d_gene: .; v_gene: TRBV29-1; CDR3nt: TGCAGCGCTCAGACTGGCGGCAATCAGCCCCAGCATTTT; CDR3aa: CSAQTGGNQPQHF
abundance: .; j_gene: TRBJ1-1; d_gene: .; v_gene: TRBV11-3; CDR3nt: TGTGCCAGCAGAAAGGGCACTGAAGCTTTCTTT; CDR3aa: CASRKGTEAFF
abundance: .; j_gene: TRBJ1-6; d_gene: .; v_gene: TRBV21-1; CDR3nt: TGTGCCAGCAGCAAAAGGGGGCTTAGCTCCTATAATTCACCCCTCCACTTT; CDR3aa: CASSKRGLSSYNSPLHF
abundance: .; j_gene: TRBJ1-2; d_gene: .; v_gene: TRBV7-9; CDR3nt: TGTGCCAGCAGTTTCCTCGGGGTTGGCTACACCTTC; CDR3aa: CASSFLGVGYTF
abundance: .; j_gene: TRBJ2-7; d_gene: .; v_gene: TRBV28; CDR3nt: TGTGCCAGCAGTGAAGCCGCGTACGAGCAGTACTTC; CDR3aa: CASSEAAYEQYF
abundance: .; j_gene: TRBJ2-1; d_gene: TRBD2; v_gene: TRBV18; CDR3nt: TGTGCCAGCTCACCTCTACCGGGACTAGCGGGGACAACCTACAATGAGCAGTTCTTC; CDR3aa: CASSPLPGLAGTTYNEQFF
abundance: .; j_gene: TRBJ2-7; d_gene: TRBD1; v_gene: TRBV3-1/TRBV3-2; CDR3nt: TGTGCCAGCGGACAGGGGGACTACGAGCAGTACTTC; CDR3aa: CASGQGDYEQYF
abundance: .; j_gene: TRBJ2-2; d_gene: .; v_gene: TRBV24-1; CDR3nt: TGTGCCACCAGTGATTTGGGGAACGGGGAGCTGTTTTTT; CDR3aa: CATSDLGNGELFF